This T cell receptor beta chain was observed in a study of cytomegalovirus exposure and HLA in healthy donors. Study details: A subsequent analysis reported that the approximately 120 validation repertoires were produced on the same platform that had also been used for the roughly 710 first-cohort repertoires.

The CDR3 has 14 amino acids. Germline V gene data show CDR1 as SGHRS and CDR2 as YFSETQ. The V end lost 3 bases, the J end lost 0 bases, and 7 bases lay between the germline ends. Study conclusions and caveats: It was reported that the classifier diagnosed cytomegalovirus status with high specificity and sensitivity in both the original and validation cohorts. One later analysis, an examination of the 120 validation repertoires, found that first-cohort TCR clusters tended to co-occur in them.

Points on this clone: Its antigen is undetermined.

This table comes from immunoSEQ multiplex PCR, and its TCRdb copy is limited to in-frame clones, with some not included. The sample has 200,000 to 250,000 clones; around 86% are singletons. This clonotype was obtained from a woman aged 18-30 years in good health and CMV-seropositive. This chain uses TRBV5-1 with TRBJ2-1; D unclear. Specimen: PBMCs. The CDR3 coding sequence is TGCGCCAGCAGCTCGCGTAGCTCCTACAATGAGCAGTTCTTC. As protein: CASSSRSSYNEQFF.